The TCR beta chain described here comes from a study of cytomegalovirus exposure and HLA in healthy donors (dated by TCRdb to the late 2010s). Regarding the complete study: According to a later analysis, one platform produced both the roughly 120 validation repertoires and the 666 repertoires of the first cohort. The study combined high-throughput TCR immunosequencing, statistical association of individual TCRs with disease status, and machine learning to predict cytomegalovirus infection status. The study aimed to test whether signatures of past pathogen exposure could be identified by cataloging public T cell receptors. In addition to the first cohort of 666 subjects, a separate validation cohort of 120 different subjects was used.

Library preparation used the immunoSEQ multiplex PCR assay. The original methods were these. To diagnose cytomegalovirus status from the catalog of TCR beta chain sequences, a statistical classification framework was built. Entries here come from immuneACCESS through TCRdb and include only in-frame sequences with V and J called. Some clones fail to appear in such tables; in the studies checked, an unresolved V gene covers under half of the shortfall, and the cause of the remainder is unknown. V and J calls and clone size are given by that table; D and trimming were obtained from the DNA. The sample data list roughly 200,000 clones, and 86% of these were observed just once. About 7.2% of the sample is taken by the ten largest. According to the germline V gene (reference sequence), CDR1 reads GTSNPN and CDR2 reads SVGIG. Reading from cysteine to phenylalanine, the CDR3 counts 15 amino acids. This entry keeps only the CDR3 DNA: 45 bases, framed from base 1. Between the V and J ends, shortened by 3 bases and 6 bases respectively, the junction contains 17 bases.

Donors formed part of the validation cohort, which comprised over a hundred subjects and was distinct from the first cohort of over 500 subjects. The paper's findings and limits, for the study overall: The validation cohort had no HLA typing available for a later analysis, so co-occurrence within that cohort was assessed over all 130 or so repertoires. Subsequent analysis determined that TCRs grouped into clusters in the first cohort also showed a tendency toward co-occurrence across the 120 or so validation repertoires, and about 94% of cluster scores exceeded 0. The authors suggested that the approach could potentially be generalized to other disease states and immunological phenotypes. In the study, 164 TCR beta chains were listed as associated with cytomegalovirus. In vitro tests confirmed that a few of the cytomegalovirus-associated TCR beta chains recognize cytomegalovirus antigens. The classifier was reported to diagnose cytomegalovirus status with high specificity and sensitivity in both the original and validation cohorts. Most TCR sequences were observed very rarely across donors, whereas some public TCRs were present in many individuals.

As for this clone: Its antigen is not yet known. Per-base qualities were not stored, and no clone one base away is much larger.

The receptor chain draws on TRBV30 and TRBJ2-2; a tentative D match to TRBD2 spans 5 bases. This TCR derives from a man aged 25 to 45 in good health and CMV-seropositive. The sequenced material came from PBMCs. The DNA reads as follows: TGTGCCTGGAGCTCGGAGGTACGGGATGCCGGGGAGCTGTTTTTT. This gives the protein CAWSSEVRDAGELFF.